This T cell receptor (beta chain) was sequenced for a study of T-cell memory formation after mild COVID-19 (dated by TCRdb to the early 2020s). About the investigation overall: TCR sequence clusters from the two donors were largely donor specific. In a couple of donors, T-cell clones that expanded and contracted after mild COVID-19 were followed by sequencing TCRalpha and TCRbeta repertoires longitudinally. The cohort was made up of two young adult volunteers, one female and one male, who were previously healthy. Paper-wide results and their limitations: From day 15 to 85, contracting clones showed balanced CD4/CD8 phenotypes, whereas a second wave of clones that expanded from day 15 to 37 leaned towards CD4+. SARS-CoV-2 specificity of the second-wave clones peaking on day 37 was not confirmed. Only a couple of mild cases were covered by the study, and larger cohorts that include severe cases with pre-infection samples were considered necessary. Contracting CD4+ clones appeared mostly in the CM and EM memory subsets, whereas CD8+ clones were enriched in EMRA. Some responding clones were detected in pre-infection memory, which suggested that pre-existing cross-reactive memory T cells had joined the SARS-CoV-2 response.

Instrument on record: Illumina NovaSeq 6000. cDNA libraries for TCRalpha and TCRbeta were prepared by 5'RACE using constant-segment primers, with sample barcodes and unique molecular identifiers added. RNA was extracted from every sample with Trizol reagent. Library amplification was performed in two PCR steps, and a second sample barcode and Illumina TruSeq adapters were introduced in the second step. Libraries were sequenced on an Illumina NovaSeq with 2 x 150 bp paired-end reads. The paper's data handling went like this. The reads were demultiplexed and collapsed into UMI-guided consensus sequences using migec v1.2.7. With mixcr v2.1.11, UMI consensuses were aligned to TRA and TRB V and J templates and assembled into clonotypes. Expanded or contracted clonotypes were those called significant by both edgeR and NoisET, with noise models trained on biological replicates. For edgeR calls, a false discovery rate-adjusted p below 0.01 and a log2 fold-change threshold of 1 were applied. PCA with hierarchical clustering of max-normalized trajectories of the 1000 most abundant clonotypes was used as exploratory dynamics analysis. Separately sequenced CD4+ and CD8+ repertoires were used to assign a CD4 or CD8 phenotype to each responding clone. TCRdb trimmed the raw reads at Q25, called clones with MiXCR and kept productive beta chains. Rows with one shared CDR3 protein collapse into an entry with the most common genes and DNA. These V and J calls rely on TCRdb rather than the paper's analysis. This sample has fewer than 300,000 distinct CDR3 sequences in its table, and 16% of those were observed once. Of the sample, roughly a fifth is held by the ten largest clones.

The CDR3 covers 16 residues, taking in both the cysteine and the phenylalanine. Solely the CDR3 DNA is kept, with 48 bases framed from the first base. From a lookup of the germline V gene, CDR1 and CDR2 are SGHDT and YYEEEE. Trimming removed 4 bases from V and 4 bases from J; the gene matches leave 11 bases unexplained. The table lists this clonotype with a few counts. Its cognate antigen has yet to be identified. It has no much larger one-base neighbor in the sample; base qualities were not kept. Ficoll-Paque density gradient centrifugation was used to isolate PBMCs. The receptor was derived from a man between 18 and 29 years old who had mild COVID-19 (a few samples of this study predate the infection). The sample titles of this study are shuffled in the database, so cell type and time point are left out; the donor was told from shared clones. The rearrangement joined TRBV5-6 to TRBJ2-3; 8 bases in the middle match TRBD1. Sequenced: PBMCs or a T cell subset sorted from them (not recorded which). The DNA is as follows: TGTGCCAGCAGCCACGGACAGGGATCGTGGCCAGATACGCAGTATTTT. Translated, this gives CASSHGQGSWPDTQYF.